Described below is a single T cell receptor (beta chain) sequence and its context. Produced via immunoSEQ multiplex PCR; TCRdb's table is partial and in-frame only. Of 160,000 or so clones in the sample, 75% to 85% are singletons; the top ten hold 13% to 15%. These data come from a study of blood T cell repertoires in COVID-19. Study members were between about 18 and 90 years old and lived in 25 or so US regions. The study counted Cohort 3 donors as recovered given two negative PCRs, clearance, or symptom resolution. In germline, CDR1 is LNHDA, CDR2 SQIVND (reference sequence). Trimming removed 5 bases at V and 9 bases at J, with 20 bases between. The CDR3 runs 16 residues.

Source material: PBMCs or T cells enriched from blood (not recorded which). The sequence derives from a man aged 45-60 years who had recovered from COVID-19. The rearrangement links TRBV19 to TRBJ1-6; no definite D call. The CDR3 spells CASSSLSGLPGSPLHF. CDR3 sequence (DNA): TGTGCCAGTAGTTCATTGTCAGGCCTCCCCGGTTCACCCCTCCACTTT. The full variable domain, in which reference TRBV19 and TRBJ1-6 provide the parts outside the CDR3, is DGGITQSPKYLFRKEGQNVTLSCEQNLNHDAMYWYRQDPGQGLRLIYYSQIVNDFQKGDIAEGYSVSREKKESFPLTVTSAQKNPTAFYLCASSSLSGLPGSPLHFGNGTRLTVT.